The rows below give T cell receptor beta chains drawn from one sample of a study of T-cell memory formation after mild COVID-19. Each CDR3 protein gets one entry after TCRdb re-called the 5' RACE reads with MiXCR. The repertoire holds approximately 260,000 distinct CDR3 sequences, with about 16% as singletons. The sequenced sample was PBMCs or a T cell subset sorted from them (not recorded which). These receptor sequences come from a man aged 18 to 29 who had mild COVID-19 (a few samples of this study predate the infection). Cell type and time point are not known. CDR3s include the opening cysteine and the closing phenylalanine or tryptophan. Fields, in order: J gene, CDR3 length, clone size, D gene, V gene, CDR3 DNA, CDR3 protein. D genes are given only for firm matches. Size is stated for part of the rows, as once, few or many counts, or as a class when the clone is expanded.

TRBJ1-2 | 16 | once | - | TRBV5-6 | TGTGCCAGCCCCGACGGGGAGACGGACCTTAACTATGGCTACACCTTC | CASPDGETDLNYGYTF
TRBJ2-1 | 12 | - | TRBD1 | TRBV28 | TGTGCCAGTACAGGGGGAATGAATGAGCAGTTCTTC | CASTGGMNEQFF
TRBJ1-2 | 14 | few | - | TRBV5-1 | TGCGCCAGCAGCACCCCCCAGGGCGGCTATGGCTACACCTTC | CASSTPQGGYGYTF
TRBJ1-1 | 13 | few | TRBD1 | TRBV5-1 | TGCGCCAGCAGCCCCACCCAGGGGGGTGAAGCTTTCTTT | CASSPTQGGEAFF
TRBJ2-3 | 14 | - | TRBD2 | TRBV6-4 | TGTGCCAGTGGTATACGGGGGGACCCAGATACGCAGTATTTT | CASGIRGDPDTQYF
TRBJ2-1 | 16 | - | - | TRBV4-1 | TGCGCCAGCAGCCGTGGCAGGGCATACGCCTACAATGAGCAGTTCTTC | CASSRGRAYAYNEQFF
TRBJ1-6 | 15 | few | - | TRBV9 | TGTGCCAGCAGCGTATTCGGGGACACCAATTCACCCCTCCACTTT | CASSVFGDTNSPLHF
TRBJ2-2 | 14 | - | TRBD2 | TRBV9 | TGTGCCAGCAGCCCGAACCGGGGGGCCGGGGAGCTGTTTTTT | CASSPNRGAGELFF
TRBJ1-1 | 14 | few | - | TRBV6-1 | TGTGCCAGCAGTCTGACAGGAATTTTCACTGAAGCTTTCTTT | CASSLTGIFTEAFF
TRBJ2-3 | 15 | many | TRBD1 | TRBV12-3/TRBV12-4 | TGTGCCAGCAGTTTAGCGGGACAGCACACAGATACGCAGTATTTT | CASSLAGQHTDTQYF
TRBJ1-2 | 13 | few | - | TRBV3-1 | TGTGCCAGCAGCCAACTCGCGTACTATGGCTACACCTTC | CASSQLAYYGYTF
TRBJ1-6 | 16 | few | - | TRBV6-5 | TGTGCCAGCAGTTACACCAGGCGCAGAACGTATTCACCCCTCCACTTT | CASSYTRRRTYSPLHF
TRBJ2-6 | 15 | many | - | TRBV27 | TGTGCCAGCAGTTTAATCCCAAACGGGGCCAACGTCCTGACTTTC | CASSLIPNGANVLTF
TRBJ2-5 | 17 | few | TRBD2 | TRBV3-1 | TGTGCCAGCAGCCAAGGGATGCCTAGCGGGGTCCAAGAGACCCAGTACTTC | CASSQGMPSGVQETQYF
TRBJ2-3 | 15 | few | - | TRBV12-5 | TGTGCTAGTGGTTTGGGAAGGACAGCCACAGATACGCAGTATTTT | CASGLGRTATDTQYF
TRBJ2-5 | 14 | - | - | TRBV7-2 | TGTGCCAGCAGCCAGTGGGAGAACCAAGAGACCCAGTACTTC | CASSQWENQETQYF
TRBJ2-5 | 11 | - | TRBD2 | TRBV10-3 | TGTGCCATCGCGGGGGGCCCGGGCAAGTACTTC | CAIAGGPGKYF
TRBJ2-5 | 13 | few | - | TRBV30 | TGTGCCTGGAGTCGAGGGAACCAAGAGACCCAGTACTTC | CAWSRGNQETQYF
TRBJ1-3 | 14 | few | - | TRBV12-3/TRBV12-4 | TGTGCCAGCATTACCTGGGGGTCTGGAAACACCATATATTTT | CASITWGSGNTIYF
TRBJ2-3 | 15 | few | TRBD2 | TRBV6-6 | TGTGCCAGCAGCCCTAGCGGGGCTAGCACAGATACGCAGTATTTT | CASSPSGASTDTQYF
TRBJ1-6 | 12 | - | TRBD1 | TRBV12-3/TRBV12-4 | TGTGCCAGCAGCTACAGGGGTTCACCCCTCCACTTT | CASSYRGSPLHF
TRBJ2-2 | 13 | - | - | TRBV28 | TGTGCCAGCAGCCATGGACAGACCGGGGAGCTGTTTTTT | CASSHGQTGELFF
TRBJ1-5 | 15 | - | TRBD1 | TRBV28 | TGTGCCAGCAGCGACAGGGGAAGGGGCAATCAGCCCCAGCATTTT | CASSDRGRGNQPQHF
TRBJ1-5 | 13 | many | TRBD1 | TRBV20-1 | TGCAGTGCAAAGACAGGGGTCAATCAGCCCCAGCATTTT | CSAKTGVNQPQHF
TRBJ2-1 | 19 | many | - | TRBV5-1 | TGCGCCAGCTGCCCCGGGAAGGAGTTTAATTTTTTCTCCTACAATGAGCAGTTCTTC | CASCPGKEFNFFSYNEQFF
TRBJ2-7 | 15 | - | - | TRBV4-1 | TGCGCCAGCAGCCAAAACCGGGACCGATCCTACGAGCAGTACTTC | CASSQNRDRSYEQYF
TRBJ2-3 | 14 | - | - | TRBV11-2 | TGTGCCAGCAAGGTACGGGCTAGCACAGATACGCAGTATTTT | CASKVRASTDTQYF
TRBJ2-1 | 17 | many | - | TRBV7-3 | TGTGCCAGCAGCGACGGGGACGGGGGTGGCTCCTACAATGAGCAGTTCTTC | CASSDGDGGGSYNEQFF
TRBJ1-1 | 14 | - | - | TRBV28 | TGTGCCAGCAACCGGGACCTAACGTCCACTGAAGCTTTCTTT | CASNRDLTSTEAFF
TRBJ1-2 | 13 | few | - | TRBV3-1 | TGTGCCAGCAGCCCAAAGGACAGTTATGGCTACACCTTC | CASSPKDSYGYTF
TRBJ2-3 | 14 | few | - | TRBV5-1 | TGCGCCAGCAGCTTGGATAGCGGCACAGATACGCAGTATTTT | CASSLDSGTDTQYF
TRBJ2-7 | 14 | - | - | TRBV4-2 | TGTGCCAGCAGCCCGAGACAAGTAGCCTACGAGCAGTACTTC | CASSPRQVAYEQYF
TRBJ2-1 | 15 | - | - | TRBV11-2 | TGTGCCAGCAGCTTGACCCAGTGGGCAAACAATGAGCAGTTCTTC | CASSLTQWANNEQFF
TRBJ1-1 | 15 | few | TRBD1 | TRBV7-6 | TGTGCCAGCAGCTTCCCGTGGGACAGAAGCAATGGAGCTTTCTTT | CASSFPWDRSNGAFF
TRBJ1-4 | 15 | few | - | TRBV9 | TGTGCCAGCAGCGTAGCTGGGACCCCCGAGGGAAAACTGTTTTTT | CASSVAGTPEGKLFF
TRBJ2-1 | 14 | - | TRBD1 | TRBV11-3 | TGTGCCAGCAGGGCAGGGGGCTCCTACAATGAGCAGTTCTTC | CASRAGGSYNEQFF
TRBJ1-1 | 17 | - | - | TRBV6-1 | TGTGCCAGCAGCGGCCCCGCAGCCCGACCTATGAACACTGAAGCTTTCTTT | CASSGPAARPMNTEAFF